This TCR beta chain was identified during a study of T cells in Graves' hyperthyroidism and ophthalmopathy (dated by TCRdb to between 2017 and 2020). Background for the entire study: Peripheral blood samples were taken at initial diagnosis, before any treatment was given. To identify distinguishing TCR V-J signatures, a discovery cohort of 95 to 100 patients was used, comprising 40 to 45 with Graves' ophthalmopathy and under 60 with stable Graves' hyperthyroidism. Prospective prediction of ophthalmopathy was tested in an independent validation cohort consisting of roughly 19 hyperthyroidism patients and 15 to 17 patients who later progressed to ophthalmopathy. The 90 or so discovery patients were randomly split 7:3 into training and test sets. In addition, the study compared T-cell repertoires in thyroid tissue and in blood from a handful of Graves' hyperthyroidism patients. After blood sampling, hyperthyroidism patients were treated with methimazole at a starting dose of 30 mg daily, and ophthalmopathy patients were treated with high-dose intravenous methylprednisolone. According to the paper, TCR Vbeta CDR3 sequencing was carried out on some 130 peripheral blood samples, which came from 40 to 45 ophthalmopathy, around 74 hyperthyroidism and 17 progressor patients.

Results and caveats for the whole study, not just this receptor: Blood samples also contained most of the expanded thyroid clonotypes (frequency above 0.001), which suggests that blood repertoires may reflect thyroid immune responses. Sample size was not statistically predetermined, and investigators were not blinded to group allocation. A 13 V-J signature model separated ophthalmopathy from stable hyperthyroidism, with roughly 88% sensitivity and roughly 84% specificity in cross-validation and 80%/75% in testing. In validation, the model predicted progression to ophthalmopathy with approximately 70% sensitivity and 72% to 85% specificity, a median of about 6 months before onset.

A patient counted as having stable Graves' hyperthyroidism if no progression to ophthalmopathy occurred over 18 months of follow-up. The hyperthyroidism patients were between 18 and 65 years old and newly diagnosed, with a disease duration of less than 2 months. The study excluded patients with uncontrolled infections, other autoimmune diseases, pregnancy or lactation. Diagnoses relied on clinical symptoms, serum thyroxine and TRAb, thyroid ultrasound and orbital computed tomography. Ficoll-Paque density gradient centrifugation was used to isolate PBMCs from about 9.4 ml of fresh peripheral blood. Trizol reagent was used to extract total RNA, and RNA quality was then checked on an Agilent 2100 Bioanalyzer. There are 16 amino acids in the CDR3, from cysteine to phenylalanine inclusive. The read is trimmed to its CDR3 DNA, 48 bases read in frame from base 1. CDR1 and CDR2 are drawn from the germline V gene: MNHNS, SASEGT. The V end gives up 5 bases and the J end 11 bases, leaving 19 bases in the junction not matched to a gene.

The TCR beta CDR3 regions were amplified from RNA transcripts. The TCR CDR3 was subjected to a first round of RT-PCR using the HTBI primer set and the Qiagen OneStep RT-PCR kit. Libraries were constructed in a second round of multiplex PCR, after which size selection and purification were carried out. Paired-end sequencing of the libraries was performed with 100 bp reads on an Illumina HiSeq2000. As for the original processing: SOAPnuke was used to process the raw data, removing reads that contained adapters or uncalled bases, had a mean Phred below 15, or lacked an exact match to the constant primer or identifier. High-quality paired reads were merged using COPE v1.2.5, and each unique nucleotide sequence was defined as a clonotype. MiTCR v1.1 was used to align clonotypes to the IMGT TRBV, TRBD and TRBJ reference segments. The analysis was restricted to V-J combinations with a frequency above 0.0001, which together covered just over 98% of the repertoires. A TCS score was defined as the ratio between F50 (clonal expansion) and ExV (chaos), using BLOSUM62-based TCRdist between CDR3 peptides within each V-J. Welch's t-statistics and random forest reduced around 520 V-J features to fewer than 15, which were used in a naive Bayes classifier (R e1071). Starting from the raw public reads, TCRdb applied fastp trimming at Q25, assembled clones with MiXCR and retained in-frame beta chains. Identical CDR3 protein sequences are pooled into one entry, listed with their most common genes and DNA. TCRdb assigned the V and J calls; the authors' analysis was not used. The sample data list hundreds of thousands of distinct CDR3 sequences, and 15% to 20% of these were observed just once. The ten largest make up 3% to 4.5% of the sample.

In this sample, this clonotype turned up many times. Its antigen is still unknown. The sample holds no much larger clone one base away, and base qualities are not on file. This clonotype originated in a woman aged 25 to 45 with Graves' hyperthyroidism. Recombination linked TRBV6-1 to TRBJ2-7, with 9 central nucleotides matching TRBD2. Sequenced: blood. The CDR3: CASSTFSGSGSSRKYF. The DNA sequence follows: TGTGCCAGCAGTACCTTTTCGGGTAGCGGGAGTTCCCGGAAGTACTTC.